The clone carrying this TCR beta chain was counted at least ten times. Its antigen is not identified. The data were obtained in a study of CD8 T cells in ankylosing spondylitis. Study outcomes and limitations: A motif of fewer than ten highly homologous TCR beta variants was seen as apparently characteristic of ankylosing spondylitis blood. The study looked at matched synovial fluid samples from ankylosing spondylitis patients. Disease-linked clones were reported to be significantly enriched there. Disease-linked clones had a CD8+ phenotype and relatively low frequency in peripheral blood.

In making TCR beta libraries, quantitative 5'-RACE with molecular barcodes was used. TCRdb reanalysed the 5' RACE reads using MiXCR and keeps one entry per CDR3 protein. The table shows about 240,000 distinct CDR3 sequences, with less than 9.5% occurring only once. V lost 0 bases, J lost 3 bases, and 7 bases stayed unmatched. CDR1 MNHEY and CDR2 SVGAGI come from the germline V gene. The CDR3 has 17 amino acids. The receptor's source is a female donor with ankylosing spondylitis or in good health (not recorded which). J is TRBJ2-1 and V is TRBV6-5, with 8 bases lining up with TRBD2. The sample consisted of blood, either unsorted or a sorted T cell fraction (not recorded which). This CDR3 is CASSYSGYGGVYNEQFF. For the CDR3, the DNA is TGTGCCAGCAGTTACTCGGGATACGGGGGGGTCTACAATGAGCAGTTCTTC.